Listed below are T cell receptor beta chains from one sample, sequenced in a study of control samples from healthy donors and cancer patients. TCRdb keeps only in-frame clones here, not all; method: immunoSEQ multiplex PCR. The sample lists nearly 200,000 clones; about 89% were seen once. Sequenced material: blood. Source of these receptors: a man between 25 and 39 years old in good health. CDR3s leave out the opening cysteine and the closing phenylalanine or tryptophan. The order of the fields is D gene, V gene, J gene, CDR3 protein. A D gene is named only where the DNA matches it firmly.

D: -; V: TRBV19; J: TRBJ2-3; CDR3: ASTGRGGTSTDTQY
D: -; V: TRBV19; J: TRBJ1-4; CDR3: ASQRGANEKLF
D: -; V: TRBV4-1; J: TRBJ1-2; CDR3: ASSQGPDGYT
D: -; V: TRBV2; J: TRBJ2-3; CDR3: ASRDYTDTQY
D: -; V: TRBV29-1; J: TRBJ1-4; CDR3: PHAEGGNEKLF
D: -; V: TRBV24-1; J: TRBJ2-7; CDR3: ATSDPRRPYEQY
D: -; V: TRBV6-5; J: TRBJ2-7; CDR3: ASSPVGGASYEQY
D: -; V: TRBV15; J: TRBJ1-4; CDR3: ATSREVQGSEKLF
D: -; V: TRBV30; J: TRBJ2-5; CDR3: AWSSPGSREIETQY
D: TRBD1; V: TRBV7-9; J: TRBJ1-1; CDR3: ASSPGQVATEAF
D: TRBD1; V: TRBV23-1; J: TRBJ1-4; CDR3: ASSQPGTGVEILF
D: -; V: TRBV27; J: TRBJ1-1; CDR3: ASRWRGSWTEAF
D: TRBD1; V: TRBV5-8; J: TRBJ2-1; CDR3: ASTRQGVIYNEQF
D: TRBD2; V: TRBV5-1; J: TRBJ2-3; CDR3: ASSPGLAGISTDTQY
D: -; V: TRBV7-7; J: TRBJ2-3; CDR3: ANPNSDASTDTQY
D: -; V: TRBV9; J: TRBJ1-3; CDR3: ASSATASGNTIY
D: TRBD2; V: TRBV7-6; J: TRBJ2-1; CDR3: ASSLVSLAGAGNEQF
D: TRBD1; V: TRBV4-1; J: TRBJ1-1; CDR3: ASSLTTGVFTEAF
D: -; V: TRBV6-1; J: TRBJ1-2; CDR3: ASSEFRREYGYT
D: -; V: TRBV2; J: TRBJ1-2; CDR3: ASSPQGPTNYGYT
D: TRBD1; V: TRBV15; J: TRBJ1-3; CDR3: ATSSGYGLGQYDMTGNTIY
D: -; V: TRBV2; J: TRBJ2-7; CDR3: ASSEGIRTGSYEQY
D: TRBD2; V: TRBV27; J: TRBJ2-1; CDR3: ASQDSGGYNEQF
D: -; V: TRBV27; J: TRBJ2-3; CDR3: ASNKHDTQY
D: TRBD2; V: TRBV9; J: TRBJ2-7; CDR3: ASSLTGTSGGEQY
D: TRBD2; V: TRBV27; J: TRBJ2-1; CDR3: ASSSPSLAGAMDEQF
D: -; V: TRBV2; J: TRBJ1-1; CDR3: ASSSTFGDTEAF
D: -; V: TRBV9; J: TRBJ1-2; CDR3: ASTRTEDYGYT
D: -; V: TRBV7-9; J: TRBJ1-6; CDR3: ASSLPASPLH
D: -; V: TRBV4-1; J: TRBJ2-3; CDR3: ASSQGGGGGSTDTQY
D: -; V: TRBV28; J: TRBJ1-6; CDR3: ASSSPLH
D: TRBD1; V: TRBV24-1; J: TRBJ1-1; CDR3: ATSQTGAAEAF
D: TRBD1; V: TRBV2; J: TRBJ1-5; CDR3: ASRRQGNQPQH
D: -; V: TRBV18; J: TRBJ1-1; CDR3: ASSSARREATEAF
D: -; V: TRBV12-3/TRBV12-4; J: TRBJ2-6; CDR3: ASSSGPNVLT
D: -; V: TRBV2; J: TRBJ2-7; CDR3: ASRGTDTYEQY
D: TRBD1; V: TRBV19; J: TRBJ1-1; CDR3: ASSGRTGENTEAF
D: -; V: TRBV11-2; J: TRBJ1-2; CDR3: ASSLGTNNYGYT
D: TRBD1; V: TRBV5-4; J: TRBJ1-2; CDR3: ASSGGQGNYGYT
D: -; V: TRBV2; J: TRBJ1-5; CDR3: ASSADTSNQPQH
D: -; V: TRBV10-3; J: TRBJ2-5; CDR3: AISESTRGLIETQY
D: -; V: TRBV7-2; J: TRBJ1-6; CDR3: ASSQFDGAGGH
D: -; V: TRBV6-1; J: TRBJ1-2; CDR3: ASSKDYRRSNYGYT
D: -; V: TRBV3-1/TRBV3-2; J: TRBJ2-7; CDR3: ASSQAEWGEQY
D: -; V: TRBV5-1; J: TRBJ1-1; CDR3: ASSLGSRNTEAF
D: -; V: TRBV11-2; J: TRBJ1-4; CDR3: ASGRTFNEKLF
D: -; V: TRBV5-6; J: TRBJ2-1; CDR3: ASSFEPSNEQF
D: -; V: TRBV4-2; J: TRBJ1-5; CDR3: ASSQDQDQPQH
D: -; V: TRBV2; J: TRBJ1-2; CDR3: ASLGREGYT
D: -; V: TRBV3-1/TRBV3-2; J: TRBJ2-3; CDR3: ASSQREGYTQY
D: TRBD1; V: TRBV5-1; J: TRBJ1-1; CDR3: ASSSRDRATEAF
D: TRBD1; V: TRBV27; J: TRBJ1-1; CDR3: ASTPGQGRGNTEAF
D: -; V: TRBV30; J: TRBJ1-3; CDR3: AWSVHRNTIY
D: -; V: TRBV9; J: TRBJ2-2; CDR3: ASSVMTSGELF
D: TRBD1; V: TRBV6-5; J: TRBJ1-2; CDR3: ASSYSGQGDHYGYT
D: TRBD1; V: TRBV5-1; J: TRBJ1-1; CDR3: ASSGTGRNTEAF
D: -; V: TRBV14; J: TRBJ1-2; CDR3: ASSQAGARHGYT
D: TRBD2; V: TRBV4-2; J: TRBJ2-1; CDR3: ASSRDATGLAGGQVYNEQF
D: -; V: TRBV30; J: TRBJ1-5; CDR3: AWSPGALGQPQH